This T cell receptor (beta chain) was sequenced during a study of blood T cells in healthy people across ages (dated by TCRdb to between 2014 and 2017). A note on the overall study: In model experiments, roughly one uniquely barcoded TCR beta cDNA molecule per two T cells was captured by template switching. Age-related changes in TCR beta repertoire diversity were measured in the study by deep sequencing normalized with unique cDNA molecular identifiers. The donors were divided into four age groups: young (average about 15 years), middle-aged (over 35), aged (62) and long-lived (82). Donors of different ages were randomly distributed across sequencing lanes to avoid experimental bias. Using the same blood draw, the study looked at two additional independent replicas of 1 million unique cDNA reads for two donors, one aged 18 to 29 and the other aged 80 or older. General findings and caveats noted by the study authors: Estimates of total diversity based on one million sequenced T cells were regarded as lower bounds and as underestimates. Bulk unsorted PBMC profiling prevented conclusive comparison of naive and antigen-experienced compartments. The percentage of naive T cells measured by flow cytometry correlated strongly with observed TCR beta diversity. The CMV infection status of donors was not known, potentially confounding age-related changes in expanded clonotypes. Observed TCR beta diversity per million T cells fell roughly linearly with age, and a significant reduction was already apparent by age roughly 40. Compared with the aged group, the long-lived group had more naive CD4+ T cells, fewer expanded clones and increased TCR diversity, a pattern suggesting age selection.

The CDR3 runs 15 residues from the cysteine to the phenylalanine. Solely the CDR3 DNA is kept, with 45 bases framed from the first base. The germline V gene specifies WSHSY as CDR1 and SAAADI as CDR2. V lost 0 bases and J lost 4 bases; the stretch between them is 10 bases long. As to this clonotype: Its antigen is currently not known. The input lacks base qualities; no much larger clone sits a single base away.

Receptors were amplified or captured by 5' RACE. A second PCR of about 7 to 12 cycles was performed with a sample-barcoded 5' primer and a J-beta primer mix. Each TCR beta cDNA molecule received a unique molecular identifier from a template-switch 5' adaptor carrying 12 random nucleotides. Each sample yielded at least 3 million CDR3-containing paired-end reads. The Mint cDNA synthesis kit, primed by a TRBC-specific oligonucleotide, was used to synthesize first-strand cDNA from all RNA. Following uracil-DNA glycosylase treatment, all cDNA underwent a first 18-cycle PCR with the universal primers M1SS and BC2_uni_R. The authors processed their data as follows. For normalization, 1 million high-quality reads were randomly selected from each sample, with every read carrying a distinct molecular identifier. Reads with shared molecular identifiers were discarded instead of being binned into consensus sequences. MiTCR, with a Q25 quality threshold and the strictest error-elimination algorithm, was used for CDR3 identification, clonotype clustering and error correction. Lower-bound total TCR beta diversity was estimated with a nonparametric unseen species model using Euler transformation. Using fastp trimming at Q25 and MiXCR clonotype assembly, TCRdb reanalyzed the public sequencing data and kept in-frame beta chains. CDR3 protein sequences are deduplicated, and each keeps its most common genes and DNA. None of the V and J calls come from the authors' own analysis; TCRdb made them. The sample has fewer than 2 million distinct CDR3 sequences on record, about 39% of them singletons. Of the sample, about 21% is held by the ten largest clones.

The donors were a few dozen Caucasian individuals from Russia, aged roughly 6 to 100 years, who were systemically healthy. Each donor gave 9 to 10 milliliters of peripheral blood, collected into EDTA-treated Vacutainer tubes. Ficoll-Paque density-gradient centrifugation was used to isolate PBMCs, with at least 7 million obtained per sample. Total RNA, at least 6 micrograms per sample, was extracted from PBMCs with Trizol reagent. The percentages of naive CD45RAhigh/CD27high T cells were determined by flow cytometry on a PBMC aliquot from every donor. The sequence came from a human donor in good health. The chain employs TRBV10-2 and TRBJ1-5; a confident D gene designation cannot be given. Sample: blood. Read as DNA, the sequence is TGCGCCAGCAGTGAGTCGTTGGCAGGTAATCAGCCCCAGCATTTT. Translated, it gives CASSESLAGNQPQHF.